The rows below give T cell receptor beta chains drawn from one sample of a study of identical twins. MiXCR, run by TCRdb on the 5' RACE reads, gives a single entry per CDR3 protein. The repertoire consists of 700,000 to 950,000 distinct CDR3 sequences, with over 9% occurring once and the leading ten covering around 1.5%. The data also belong to a second study, concerning yellow fever vaccine responses in identical twins.

The sequencing sample was made of PBMCs. The origin of the receptors is a woman younger than 35 in good health. CDR3s include the opening cysteine and the closing phenylalanine or tryptophan. D genes are given only for firm matches. Rows may omit the clone size; those that give it use once, few, many or a size class.

clone_size	d_call	v_call	j_call	cdr3_aa	cdr3_nt
-	-	TRBV11-2	TRBJ2-2	CASSLEWGVEELFF	TGTGCCAGCAGCTTAGAATGGGGAGTCGAGGAGCTGTTTTTT
many	TRBD2	TRBV7-3	TRBJ2-7	CASSLGTSGVYEQYF	TGTGCCAGCAGCTTGGGGACTAGCGGAGTATACGAGCAGTACTTC
few	-	TRBV3-1	TRBJ2-1	CASSQDLGAVEQFF	TGTGCCAGCAGCCAAGATCTAGGGGCGGTTGAGCAGTTCTTC
-	-	TRBV29-1	TRBJ1-3	CSPFGGQKNTIYF	TGCAGCCCCTTCGGGGGTCAAAAGAACACCATATATTTT
-	-	TRBV21-1	TRBJ2-3	CASIIPPLAGGRRDTQYF	TGTGCCAGCATCATTCCCCCTCTAGCGGGGGGTCGTAGAGATACGCAGTATTTT
-	-	TRBV28	TRBJ1-1	CASSLSVGGSTEAFF	TGTGCCAGCAGTTTATCGGTTGGGGGGAGCACTGAAGCTTTCTTT
few	-	TRBV3-1	TRBJ2-5	CASSHEAGIKGETQYF	TGTGCCAGCAGCCATGAGGCGGGGATCAAGGGGGAGACCCAGTACTTC
few	-	TRBV7-6	TRBJ2-5	CASSLKLASGAQYF	TGTGCCAGCAGCCTAAAACTCGCCTCCGGGGCCCAGTACTTC
many	-	TRBV5-1	TRBJ2-3	CASSLATDTQYF	TGCGCCAGCAGCTTGGCCACAGATACGCAGTATTTT
few	-	TRBV7-2	TRBJ2-3	CASSRERGRNTDTQYF	TGTGCCAGCAGCCGCGAGAGGGGAAGGAACACAGATACGCAGTATTTT
-	-	TRBV12-3/TRBV12-4	TRBJ2-3	CASSLGASRDTQYF	TGTGCCAGCAGTTTAGGGGCCTCTCGGGATACGCAGTATTTT
many	TRBD2	TRBV12-3/TRBV12-4	TRBJ2-5	CASRGGELLQETQYF	TGTGCCAGCAGGGGGGGGGAATTGCTTCAAGAGACCCAGTACTTC
-	-	TRBV4-1	TRBJ2-3	CASSQGGAAGTQYF	TGCGCCAGCAGCCAAGGAGGGGCAGCAGGTACGCAGTATTTT
few	TRBD2	TRBV10-2	TRBJ2-5	CASSESRTSGSGTQYF	TGCGCCAGCAGTGAGTCTCGGACTAGCGGGAGTGGGACCCAGTACTTC
-	-	TRBV6-6	TRBJ1-1	CASSRELGTEAFF	TGTGCCAGCAGCCGGGAGCTGGGAACTGAAGCTTTCTTT
few	-	TRBV4-1	TRBJ1-5	CASSLTRQSNQPQHF	TGCGCCAGCAGCCTTACTAGACAGTCAAATCAGCCCCAGCATTTT
many	TRBD1	TRBV28	TRBJ1-2	CASSGTGTYGYTF	TGTGCCAGCAGTGGGACAGGGACCTATGGCTACACCTTC
-	TRBD1	TRBV5-4	TRBJ2-7	CASSYWTGDEQYF	TGTGCCAGCAGCTATTGGACAGGGGACGAGCAGTACTTC
-	-	TRBV29-1	TRBJ2-6	CSVIASGANVLTF	TGCAGCGTGATCGCCTCTGGGGCCAACGTCCTGACTTTC
-	-	TRBV10-2	TRBJ1-5	CASKGNSNQPQHF	TGCGCCAGCAAGGGGAATAGCAATCAGCCCCAGCATTTT
few	TRBD2	TRBV11-2	TRBJ2-3	CASTSAPRGLSTDTQYF	TGTGCCAGCACTTCTGCACCGCGGGGGTTAAGCACAGATACGCAGTATTTT
few	-	TRBV9	TRBJ1-1	CASSVEREYLAEAFF	TGTGCCAGCAGCGTAGAGCGGGAGTATTTGGCTGAAGCTTTCTTT
many	TRBD2	TRBV5-6	TRBJ2-7	CASSSSGTIALYF	TGTGCCAGCAGCTCAAGTGGGACTATAGCACTGTACTTC
-	-	TRBV24-1	TRBJ2-2	CATRKSKNTGELFF	TGTGCCACCAGGAAAAGTAAGAACACCGGGGAGCTGTTTTTT
few	-	TRBV6-4	TRBJ2-2	CASSDGVDTGELFF	TGTGCCAGCAGTGATGGGGTTGACACCGGGGAGCTGTTTTTT
few	-	TRBV27	TRBJ1-1	CASWARNTEAFF	TGTGCCAGCTGGGCACGGAACACTGAAGCTTTCTTT
-	-	TRBV20-1	TRBJ2-1	CSARGETANNEQFF	TGCAGTGCTAGGGGGGAAACTGCCAACAATGAGCAGTTCTTC
many	-	TRBV5-1	TRBJ2-7	CASSLMGSYEQYF	TGCGCCAGCAGCTTGATGGGTTCCTACGAGCAGTACTTC
many	-	TRBV11-2	TRBJ2-1	CASRGYGYNEQFF	TGTGCCAGCCGAGGGTACGGATACAATGAGCAGTTCTTC
few	-	TRBV29-1	TRBJ2-1	CSVARDNFNEQFF	TGCAGCGTTGCCCGGGATAACTTCAATGAGCAGTTCTTC
-	TRBD1	TRBV6-1	TRBJ1-1	CASTPGTGRHTEAFF	TGTGCCAGCACGCCGGGGACAGGAAGACACACTGAAGCTTTCTTT
many	TRBD2	TRBV10-3	TRBJ2-7	CATNAGQIGTSGSYEQYF	TGTGCCACCAACGCGGGACAAATTGGGACTAGCGGCTCCTACGAGCAGTACTTC
-	TRBD2	TRBV29-1	TRBJ2-1	CSVEFAGGPDNEQFF	TGCAGCGTTGAGTTTGCGGGAGGGCCTGACAATGAGCAGTTCTTC
few	-	TRBV5-1	TRBJ2-1	CASSLRDGIIRGEQFF	TGCGCCAGCAGCTTGAGGGACGGGATAATTCGCGGTGAGCAGTTCTTC
few	-	TRBV12-3/TRBV12-4	TRBJ2-1	CASSTSSRSYNEQFF	TGTGCCAGCAGTACTTCCTCACGCTCCTACAATGAGCAGTTCTTC
-	TRBD1	TRBV15	TRBJ2-5	CATSRDRGIGETQYF	TGTGCCACCAGCAGGGACAGGGGGATCGGGGAGACCCAGTACTTC
few	-	TRBV28	TRBJ2-5	CASSLATPRETQYF	TGTGCCAGCAGTTTGGCTACGCCAAGGGAGACCCAGTACTTC
few	-	TRBV12-3/TRBV12-4	TRBJ2-3	CASSWGAGTQYF	TGTGCCAGCAGTTGGGGAGCAGGTACGCAGTATTTT
few	TRBD2	TRBV7-8	TRBJ2-7	CASSLASGFSSYEQYF	TGTGCCAGCAGCTTAGCTAGCGGGTTCAGCTCCTACGAGCAGTACTTC
few	-	TRBV5-1	TRBJ2-7	CASSPPGAIRGGVLAEQYF	TGCGCCAGCAGCCCCCCGGGGGCTATCCGAGGGGGTGTCTTGGCCGAGCAGTACTTC
few	-	TRBV12-3/TRBV12-4	TRBJ2-5	CASSLRGASQETQYF	TGTGCCAGCAGTTTAAGAGGGGCTTCACAAGAGACCCAGTACTTC
few	-	TRBV28	TRBJ2-7	CGSNSWEFGEQYF	TGTGGATCGAATAGTTGGGAGTTCGGCGAGCAGTACTTC
-	-	TRBV10-3	TRBJ1-4	CAISESMGSTNEKLFF	TGTGCCATCAGTGAGTCGATGGGTTCAACTAATGAAAAACTGTTTTTT